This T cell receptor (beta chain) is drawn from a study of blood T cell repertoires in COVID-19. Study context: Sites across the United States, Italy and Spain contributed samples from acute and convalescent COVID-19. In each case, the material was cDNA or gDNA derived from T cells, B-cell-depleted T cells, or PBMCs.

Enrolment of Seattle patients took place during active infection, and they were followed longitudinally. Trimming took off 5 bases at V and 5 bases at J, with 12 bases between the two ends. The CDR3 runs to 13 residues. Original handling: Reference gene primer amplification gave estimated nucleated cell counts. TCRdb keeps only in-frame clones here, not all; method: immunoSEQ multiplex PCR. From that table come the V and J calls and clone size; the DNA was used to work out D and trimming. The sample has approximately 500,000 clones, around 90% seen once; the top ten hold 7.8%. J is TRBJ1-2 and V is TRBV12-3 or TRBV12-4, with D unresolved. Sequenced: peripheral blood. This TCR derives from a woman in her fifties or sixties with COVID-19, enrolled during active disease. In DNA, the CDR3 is TGTGCCAGCAGTCCCCCCTATGCTTATGGCTACACCTTC. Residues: CASSPPYAYGYTF.